These 19 T cell receptor beta chains share one sample of origin, sequenced in a study of CD8+CD57+ T cells in acquired aplastic anemia. The study profiled TCR beta VDJ and CDR3 using genomic DNA as template. One entry per CDR3 protein, called by TCRdb with MiXCR from the reads. This sample has about 220,000 distinct CDR3 sequences; almost 35% occur once, and the top ten carry roughly 1.1%. The source material was sorted CD4+, CD8+, or CD8+CD57+ T cells (not recorded which) from PBMCs. The receptors originated from a human donor in good health, serving as a control.

This clonotype was seen ten or more times. This chain links TRBV7-3 with TRBJ2-3; TRBD2 matches 8 bases. The CDR3 length is 14 residues. CDR1 is SGHTA, CDR2 FQGTGA, per germline. V lost 4 bases and J lost 7; bases outside the gene matches: 7. CDR3 bases: TGTGCCAGCAGCTCAGGCGGGGGGACGAATACGCAGTATTTT. Residues: CASSSGGGTNTQYF.

The chain uses TRBV5-4 and TRBJ2-7, with 7 bases identical to TRBD2. The germline V gene has CDR1 SGHNT and CDR2 YYREEE (reference sequence). The CDR3 is 14 residues long. Trimming at V came to 2 bases and at J to 3 bases, leaving 5 bases not matched to a gene. In DNA form, the CDR3 reads TGTGCCAGCAGCTTCGGGACTAAAAGCTACGAGCAGTACTTC. Protein sequence: CASSFGTKSYEQYF.

The genes are TRBV7-9 and TRBJ1-6, with no clear D. This CDR3 region has 10 residues. The germline V gene has CDR1 SEHNR and CDR2 FQNEAQ (reference sequence). V was clipped by 5 bases and J by 12 bases, with 5 bases between them. CDR3 DNA: TGTGCCAGCAGCCAAGAACCCCTCCACTTT. It encodes CASSQEPLHF.

This clonotype was picked up many times. V and J are TRBV2 and TRBJ2-7; no clear D. This CDR3 comprises 16 residues. The germline gives CDR1 SNHLY, CDR2 FYNNEI. The V end was cut by 1 base, the J end by 6 bases, with 19 bases between. CDR3 sequence: CASSEVIFGKTGEQYF. The CDR3 region has the DNA TGTGCCAGCAGTGAAGTTATTTTTGGGAAGACCGGCGAGCAGTACTTC.

This clonotype was counted many times. The gene calls are TRBV15 and TRBJ2-7; 11 bases match TRBD1. Trimming removed 1 base from V and 4 bases from J; junction bases left unmatched: 9. CDR3 size: 17 residues. Germline V gene lookup returns CDR1 LNHNV and CDR2 YYDKDF (reference sequence). This chain's CDR3 is CATSRAPSGQGAYEQYF. CDR3 coding DNA: TGTGCCACCAGCAGAGCCCCCTCCGGACAGGGGGCATACGAGCAGTACTTC.

This clonotype was counted many times. This chain joins TRBV15 and TRBJ1-1; D call uncertain. CDR1 and CDR2 (germline): LNHNV, YYDKDF (reference sequence). The CDR3 sequence is 13 residues long. V was pared by 0 bases and J by 6 bases, with 8 bases between. CDR3 loop: CATSRDVVAEAFF. In nucleotides, the CDR3 is TGTGCCACCAGCAGAGATGTCGTGGCTGAAGCTTTCTTT.

The J gene is TRBJ1-2, the V gene TRBV13; D perhaps matches TRBD1 (6 bases). Germline CDR1 is PRHDT and CDR2 is FYEKMQ (reference sequence). The CDR3 is 18 residues long. With 3 bases removed from V and 5 bases from J, the gap between germline ends came to 25 bases. The CDR3 DNA sequence: TGTGCCAGCAGCTTGGGGCGCCGCCAATCACAGGGTAGTTATGGCTACACCTTC. Protein: CASSLGRRQSQGSYGYTF.

The chain is built from TRBV6-1 and TRBJ2-1, with D possibly matching TRBD1 (6 bases). Germline V gene data show CDR1 as MNHNS and CDR2 as SASEGT. V lost 8 bases to trimming and J lost 1 base, with 15 bases between them. The CDR3 is made up of 15 amino acids. The CDR3 bases are TGTGCCAGCGGAAACAGGGTAGGGTCCTACAATGAGCAGTTCTTC. This translates into CASGNRVGSYNEQFF.

The gene calls are TRBV5-1 and TRBJ1-5; no firm D call. The CDR3 runs 15 residues. The germline CDR1 and CDR2 sequences are SGHRS and YFSETQ. Trimming cost V 4 bases and J 4 bases, with 15 bases left between them. CDR3 DNA sequence: TGCGCCAGCAGCCAAGATCGAGGAGGGAATCAGCCCCAGCATTTT. Translation: CASSQDRGGNQPQHF.

The chain has TRBV19 and TRBJ2-6; 7 bases are a match to TRBD1. V lost 7 bases, J lost 1 base, and 13 bases stayed unmatched. The length of the CDR3 is 18 residues. Germline V gene lookup returns CDR1 LNHDA and CDR2 SQIVND (reference sequence). The CDR3 region has the DNA TGTGCCAGTATCCAAGCCGGGACAGCCTGGTCTGGGGCCAACGTCCTGACTTTC. Translating it yields CASIQAGTAWSGANVLTF.

There are a few counts of this clonotype. For the CDR3, the DNA is TGTGCCAGTAGCTCCGGACAGGGGGCAGGGGAGACCCAGTACTTC. Its translation: CASSSGQGAGETQYF. This sequence joins TRBV19 and TRBJ2-5; 11 bases align to TRBD1. Trimming at V came to 6 bases and at J to 5 bases, leaving 8 bases not matched to a gene. From germline, CDR1 is LNHDA and CDR2 SQIVND (reference sequence). This CDR3 comprises 15 residues.

The chain is built from TRBV29-1 and TRBJ2-5; a weak D match, TRBD2 (7 bases). The CDR3 is 14 residues long. The germline gives CDR1 SQVTM, CDR2 ANQGSEA. The ends were cut back, 2 bases at V and 4 bases at J, with 14 bases in the middle. In DNA, the CDR3 is TGCAGCGTTGAAACGGCGGGGGCCGGAGAGACCCAGTACTTC. It encodes CSVETAGAGETQYF.

There are a few counts of this clonotype. This chain links TRBV27 with TRBJ1-2; no reliable D call. Deletions cut 3 bases from V and 7 bases from J, with 12 bases between. Germline V gene lookup returns CDR1 MNHEY and CDR2 SMNVEV (reference sequence). CDR3 size: 13 residues. Written as DNA, the CDR3 is TGTGCCAGCAGTTTTGAGGTTTACGGTGGCTACACCTTC. Translated, it gives CASSFEVYGGYTF.

The chain couples TRBV4-1 to TRBJ1-1; no firm D call. Germline CDR1 reads MGHRA; CDR2 reads YSYEKL. The V and J ends lost 0 bases and 8 bases respectively, with 10 bases between them. The CDR3 is 13 residues long. The CDR3 region is CASSQDQEQEAFF. For the CDR3, the DNA is TGCGCCAGCAGCCAAGATCAGGAACAGGAAGCTTTCTTT.

This clonotype was recorded at least ten times. The chain links TRBV19 to TRBJ1-5; 8 bases agree with TRBD1. This CDR3 contains 19 residues. Germline V gives CDR1 LNHDA, CDR2 SQIVND (reference sequence). V was clipped by 2 bases and J by 1 base; unmatched bases: 13. The CDR3 bases are TGTGCCAGTAGTATAAGTCGGCTTCAGGGGGCAGGAAGCAATCAGCCCCAGCATTTT. It specifies CASSISRLQGAGSNQPQHF. The complete variable domain, with remaining parts taken from reference TRBV19 and TRBJ1-5, reads DGGITQSPKYLFRKEGQNVTLSCEQNLNHDAMYWYRQDPGQGLRLIYYSQIVNDFQKGDIAEGYSVSREKKESFPLTVTSAQKNPTAFYLCASSISRLQGAGSNQPQHFGDGTRLSIL.

As for this clonotype: In this CDR3 the conserved last residue, phenylalanine or tryptophan, is missing, so a read error is likely. V and J are TRBV6-1 and TRBJ1-2; perhaps TRBD1 as D (5 bases). Germline assignment: CDR1 MNHNS and CDR2 SASEGT. V dropped 5 bases and J dropped 2 bases, with 15 bases sitting between them. This CDR3 has 15 residues. CDR3 DNA sequence: TGTGCCAGCAGTAGCGGTGAGGGGAGGAACTATGGCTACACCCTC. Amino acids: CASSSGEGRNYGYTL.

This clonotype was recorded once. An end of the junction differs from the germline gene, which may be a read error. The chain combines TRBV20-1 with TRBJ2-1; 8 nucleotides match TRBD2. CDR1 DFQATT and CDR2 SNEGSKA come from the germline V gene (reference sequence). CDR3 length: 16 amino acids. The CDR3 protein is CSARDQSGGRYNEQLF. CDR3 DNA sequence: TGCAGTGCTAGAGATCAGTCGGGGGGGCGGTACAATGAGCAGCTCTTC.

This clonotype showed up many times. J is TRBJ2-7 and V is TRBV20-1; TRBD2 aligns across 10 bases. The V gene's germline CDR1 is DFQATT and CDR2 SNEGSKA (reference sequence). V was clipped by 6 bases and J by 3 bases; unmatched bases: 11. The CDR3 covers 15 residues. The CDR3 is CSAGAGTSVFYEQYF. As DNA, the CDR3 is TGCAGTGCGGGAGCCGGGACTAGCGTTTTCTACGAGCAGTACTTC.

The chain joins TRBV15 to TRBJ2-5, with 10 bases matching TRBD2. This CDR3 contains 17 residues. Germline V lookup: CDR1 LNHNV, CDR2 YYDKDF (reference sequence). J was trimmed by 5 bases and V by 3 bases; bases with no gene match: 12. The CDR3 bases are TGTGCCACCAGCAGGAAAATAGCGGGGGGTGGTGAGGAGACCCAGTACTTC. Its protein product is CATSRKIAGGGEETQYF.